The 25 T cell receptor beta chains below come from one sample, sequenced in a study of T cell changes during pregnancy in multiple sclerosis. This table comes from immunoSEQ multiplex PCR, and its TCRdb copy is limited to in-frame clones, with some not included. In the table there are 34,000 or so clones, just over 90% of which are singletons. Material: CD8+ T cells from peripheral blood mononuclear cells, obtained in the first trimester of pregnancy. The receptor source for this set is a female donor with multiple sclerosis, enrolled in a pregnancy study.

The count of this clone is one. At one end, the junction sequence differs from germline, possibly due to a read error. V and J are TRBV7-7 and TRBJ2-2, with 8 bases identical to TRBD2. Germline CDR1 is SSHAT and CDR2 is FNYEAQ (reference sequence). The CDR3 runs 16 residues. The chain's CDR3 is CASSLYGGRYTGELFF. DNA for the CDR3: TGTGCTAGCAGCTTATATGGCGGGAGGTACACCGGGGAGCTGTTTTTT.

This clone was detected only once. V and J are TRBV28 and TRBJ1-4; D is unresolved. Germline loops: CDR1 MDHEN, CDR2 SYDVKM. The CDR3 consists of 13 residues. V was trimmed by 1 base and J by 4 bases, leaving 4 bases between them. This CDR3 is CASSLSYNEKLFF. Written as DNA, the CDR3 is TGTGCCAGCAGTTTATCCTATAATGAAAAACTGTTTTTT.

V gene TRBV2 combines with J gene TRBJ2-1, with 11 bases fitting TRBD2. The V segment lost 6 bases and the J segment 7 bases; nucleotides outside the gene matches: 8. Germline V lookup: CDR1 SNHLY, CDR2 FYNNEI. The CDR3 extends over 15 amino acids. This chain's CDR3 is CASREPGLAVNEQFF. The CDR3 region has the DNA TGTGCCAGCAGGGAACCGGGACTAGCGGTAAATGAGCAGTTCTTC.

The J gene is TRBJ2-1, the V gene TRBV7-8; D might be TRBD2 (5 bases). This CDR3 is built from 15 residues. CDR1 is SGHVS and CDR2 is FQNEAQ in the germline V gene. V was shortened by 5 bases and J by 8 bases, with 19 bases between the two germline ends. The CDR3 region has the DNA TGTGCCAGCAGCCCCCCACTAGAAGGTAGACATGAGCAGTTCTTC. Translating gives CASSPPLEGRHEQFF.

The chain combines TRBV5-4 with TRBJ1-5, with D perhaps TRBD1 (6 bases). The CDR3 runs to 17 residues. Trimming removed 4 bases at V and 2 bases at J, with 19 bases between. The germline V gene has CDR1 SGHNT and CDR2 YYREEE (reference sequence). CDR3 region: CASSPGGGRGGNQPQHF. The CDR3, as DNA: TGTGCCAGCAGCCCAGGCGGGGGGCGGGGAGGCAATCAGCCCCAGCATTTT.

V usage is TRBV9 and J usage is TRBJ2-2; 10 positions match TRBD2. The CDR3 has 15 amino acids. Germline lookup yields CDR1 SGDLS and CDR2 YYNGEE. The V segment lost 5 bases and the J segment 4 bases; nucleotides outside the gene matches: 5. The DNA of the CDR3 is TGTGCCAGCAGTGGAGCGGGAGGGGTCACCGGGGAGCTGTTTTTT. Amino acid sequence: CASSGAGGVTGELFF.

In its sample, this clone was seen once. The CDR3 DNA reads TGTGCCAGCAGCTTAGAACTAGCAACCGGGGAGCTGTTTTTT. Its protein is CASSLELATGELFF. V gene TRBV7-8 combines with J gene TRBJ2-2; TRBD2 is a possible D gene (6 bases). V was trimmed by 1 base and J by 5 bases, leaving 8 bases between them. The CDR3 sequence is 14 residues long. Germline lookup yields CDR1 SGHVS and CDR2 FQNEAQ.

The rearrangement uses TRBV7-2 and TRBJ1-1, with unresolved D. V shed 2 bases and J shed 1 base, with 2 bases lying between them. This CDR3 spans 12 amino acids. Germline CDR1 is SGHTA and CDR2 is FQGNSA. The chain's CDR3 is CASSLQNTEAFF. CDR3 DNA sequence: TGTGCCAGCAGCTTACAGAACACTGAAGCTTTCTTT.

The chain combines TRBV19 with TRBJ2-3, with D tentatively TRBD2 (6 bases). In germline, CDR1 is LNHDA, CDR2 SQIVND (reference sequence). V shed 5 bases and J shed 1 base, with 10 bases lying between them. The CDR3 has 14 residues. The CDR3 region has the DNA TGTGCCAGTAGTTGGGACTTACGCACAGATACGCAGTATTTT. Translated: CASSWDLRTDTQYF.

In DNA, the CDR3 is TGCGCCAGCAGACTAGCGGTTTATACCGGGGAGCTGTTTTTT. Translated: CASRLAVYTGELFF. The chain links TRBV4-1 to TRBJ2-2; 8 bases are shared with TRBD2. J lost 5 bases, V lost 6 bases, and 5 bases had no gene match. The CDR3 totals 14 residues. The germline V gene has CDR1 MGHRA and CDR2 YSYEKL.

The chain recombines TRBV4-1 with TRBJ2-1; D remains unclear. This CDR3 contains 14 residues. The V gene's germline CDR1 is MGHRA and CDR2 YSYEKL. Trimming shortened V by 5 bases and J by 9 bases, and 17 bases separated the two germline ends. CDR3 nucleotides: TGCGCCAGCAGCTCCCAACCCGGTGCTATTGAGCAGTTCTTC. It codes for CASSSQPGAIEQFF.

J is TRBJ2-3 and V is TRBV7-3, with D unclear. V lost 4 bases and J 6 bases, leaving 8 bases between the germline ends. CDR1 and CDR2 from the germline V gene are SGHTA and FQGTGA. The length of the CDR3 is 12 residues. CDR3 amino acids: CASSSVGDTQYF. The CDR3 DNA is TGTGCCAGCAGCTCCGTCGGTGATACGCAGTATTTT.

This rearrangement joins TRBV7-9 to TRBJ2-7, with a weak D call TRBD1 (6 bases). Per the germline V gene, CDR1 is SEHNR and CDR2 is FQNEAQ (reference sequence). The ends were cut back, 1 base at V and 5 bases at J, with 27 bases in the middle. CDR3 length: 19 amino acids. The CDR3, as DNA: TGTGCCAGCAGCTTAGGTTCACCATACGATGACACAGGGAGCGACGAGCAGTACTTC. Its translation: CASSLGSPYDDTGSDEQYF.

The chain joins TRBV27 to TRBJ2-7; 7 positions agree with TRBD2. The CDR3 totals 15 residues. Germline CDR1 and CDR2: MNHEY and SMNVEV (reference sequence). The V and J ends lost 6 bases and 3 bases, in that order; junction bases with no gene match: 11. The CDR3 loop is CASSRKGPGGYEQYF. In DNA form, the CDR3 reads TGTGCCAGCAGCCGAAAAGGACCGGGGGGCTACGAGCAGTACTTC.

The gene calls are TRBV15 and TRBJ2-1; D possibly corresponds to TRBD2 (5 bases). Looked up from germline, CDR1 is LNHNV and CDR2 is YYDKDF (reference sequence). This CDR3 contains 14 residues. V lost 0 bases, J lost 9 bases, and 12 bases lay in between. DNA of the CDR3: TGTGCCACCAGCAGAGATCGGATAGCGCTTGAGCAGTTCTTC. Translating gives CATSRDRIALEQFF.

The chain joins TRBV19 to TRBJ1-2; 8 bases fit TRBD1. This CDR3 has 13 residues. Germline trimming cut 6 bases from V and 6 bases from J; bases unmatched to any gene: 6. From germline, CDR1 is LNHDA and CDR2 SQIVND (reference sequence). CDR3 DNA: TGTGCCAGTAGGGCAGGGGGCATCCATGGCTACACCTTC. This translates into CASRAGGIHGYTF.

The chain recombines TRBV7-2 with TRBJ2-6; D is perhaps TRBD1 (5 bases). The CDR3 length is 15 residues. CDR1 and CDR2 from the germline V gene are SGHTA and FQGNSA. Trimming removed 2 bases from V and 2 bases from J, with 7 bases in between. DNA of the CDR3: TGTGCCAGCAGCTTATCAGGGACTGGGGCCAACGTCCTGACTTTC. It specifies CASSLSGTGANVLTF.

The genes are TRBV27 and TRBJ2-3; D is uncertain. The V end lost 5 bases, the J end lost 2 bases, and 14 bases lay between the germline ends. CDR3 size: 15 residues. Germline V gene sequence: CDR1 MNHEY, CDR2 SMNVEV (reference sequence). The CDR3 is CASSPSLRSTDTQYF. The CDR3 region has the DNA TGTGCCAGCAGTCCCTCACTAAGATCCACAGATACGCAGTATTTT.

The chain employs TRBV6-5 and TRBJ2-5, with D uncertain. Germline assignment: CDR1 MNHEY and CDR2 SVGAGI. The CDR3 has 14 amino acids. V lost 2 bases and J lost 1, with 8 bases in between. CDR3 coding DNA: TGTGCCAGCAGTTACACCGGAGCCCAAGAGACCCAGTACTTC. This codes for CASSYTGAQETQYF.

V gene TRBV9 combines with J gene TRBJ2-7, with D possibly being TRBD1 (6 bases). Trimming took off 0 bases at V and 6 bases at J, with 13 bases between the two ends. Germline V gene lookup returns CDR1 SGDLS and CDR2 YYNGEE. This CDR3 comprises 14 residues. The CDR3 spells CASSVVSGAGEQYF. The CDR3, as DNA: TGTGCCAGCAGCGTAGTATCAGGGGCAGGCGAGCAGTACTTC. The variable domain in full, with the rest retrieved from reference TRBV9 and TRBJ2-7, is DSGVTQTPKHLITATGQRVTLRCSPRSGDLSVYWYQQSLDQGLQFLIQYYNGEERAKGNILERFSAQQFPDLHSELNLSSLELGDSALYFCASSVVSGAGEQYFGPGTRLTVT.

The J gene is TRBJ2-1, the V gene TRBV19, with TRBD2 matching 10 bases. Trimming removed 3 bases from V and 7 bases from J; junction bases left unmatched: 15. Germline CDR1 and CDR2: LNHDA and SQIVND (reference sequence). This CDR3 spans 18 amino acids. This CDR3 reads CASSMGWASGSLANEQFF. DNA for the CDR3: TGTGCCAGTAGTATGGGCTGGGCTAGCGGGAGTTTGGCTAATGAGCAGTTCTTC.

The rearrangement uses TRBV28 and TRBJ2-7; 8 positions match TRBD2. Germline CDR1 reads MDHEN; CDR2 reads SYDVKM. The CDR3 covers 15 residues. Unmatched junction bases numbered 8, after V lost 2 bases and J lost 5 bases. CDR3 loop: CASSLSTSGIHEQYF. As DNA, the CDR3 is TGTGCCAGCAGTTTAAGCACTAGCGGCATCCACGAGCAGTACTTC.

This chain links TRBV27 with TRBJ2-1, with TRBD2 matching 7 bases. Unmatched junction bases numbered 4, after V lost 3 bases and J lost 2 bases. CDR1 is MNHEY and CDR2 is SMNVEV in the germline V gene (reference sequence). The CDR3 runs to 15 residues. CDR3 in DNA: TGTGCCAGCAGTTTCCGAGCGGGACCCTACAATGAGCAGTTCTTC. This translates into CASSFRAGPYNEQFF.

This chain joins TRBV29-1 and TRBJ2-2, with D perhaps TRBD1 (6 bases). Germline-derived CDR1 and CDR2 are SQVTM and ANQGSEA. The CDR3 runs to 17 residues. V was trimmed by 7 bases and J by 0 bases, leaving 21 bases between them. CDR3 amino acids: CSALQEGHLTNTGELFF. The CDR3 DNA sequence: TGCAGCGCGCTGCAAGAGGGACACCTAACGAACACCGGGGAGCTGTTTTTT.

This chain joins TRBV28 and TRBJ1-1, with a tentative D call TRBD1 (5 bases). The V end was cut by 5 bases, the J end by 4 bases, with 11 bases between. Germline V gene data show CDR1 as MDHEN and CDR2 as SYDVKM. This CDR3 contains 13 residues. The CDR3 DNA is TGTGCCAGCAGTACGGGGGGTGGCACTGAAGCTTTCTTT. Translation gives CASSTGGGTEAFF.